This TCR beta chain was retrieved from a study of blood T cell repertoires in COVID-19 (dated by TCRdb to about 2020). Some background on the complete study: The collaborator samples originated in the United States, Italy and Spain and spanned the acute and convalescent phases of COVID-19. The samples were drawn from the first 160 participants of the ongoing ImmuneRACE study and from over 950 subjects provided by 6 global collaborators. The repertoires were released in a freely available public database meant as a resource for research on the immune response to SARS-CoV-2. The material from the prospective study consisted of cDNA or gDNA derived from T cells, B-cell-depleted T cells, or PBMCs. Deeply sampled blood TCRbeta repertoires from subjects exposed to, actively infected with, or recovered from COVID-19 were included in the dataset. Sample metadata almost always included a de-identified subject ID, COVID-19 status, age in years and sex. HLA class I and class II types, where available, came from metadata supplied by the sample provider rather than from assay-based typing.

On the study overall, not on this receptor specifically: The quantity of clinical and demographic metadata differed by source and by participant and was supplied without curation.

Trimming takes 5 bases off V and 2 bases off J; junction bases not matched to a gene: 11. There are 16 amino acids in the CDR3, from cysteine to phenylalanine inclusive. Only the CDR3 DNA is retained, 48 bases long and in frame from the first base. Based on the germline V gene, the CDR1 and CDR2 sequences are MDHEN and SYDVKM. Collaborating institutions collected whole blood in K2EDTA tubes following their own protocols. For TCRbeta analysis, collaborators shipped samples in one of three forms: frozen whole blood, isolated PBMCs, or DNA extracted from either of those sample types. As for this clone: Its recognized antigen is unknown. One base away there is no much larger clone; base qualities are not given.

The immunoSEQ Assay, a bias-controlled multiplex PCR, was used to amplify TCRbeta CDR3 regions from genomic DNA. Concerning the study's data processing: The number of nucleated cells in each sample was estimated from the amplification of reference gene primers within the assay. Sequence reads were collapsed and filtered to measure the absolute abundance of every unique TCRbeta CDR3 rearrangement. For each sample, productive Simpson clonality was calculated by taking the square root of Simpson's diversity index across productive rearrangements. TCRdb provides this immuneACCESS table in a form limited to in-frame rearrangements. Some clones are lacking; in checked studies, under half of them reflect an unresolved V gene, and why the rest are absent is not known. V and J calls and clone size are those listed in that table; D and trimming were worked out from the DNA. This sample gives over 200,000 clones in total; roughly nine tenths of them show up just once. The top ten hold about 1.9% of the sample.

Source material: peripheral blood. The receptor comes from a man aged 35 to 55 with active or convalescent COVID-19. The sequence joins TRBV28 to TRBJ2-5, with 7 bases in between that match TRBD2. Here is the DNA: TGTGCCAGCAGTACGAGACTAGCTGCGATTCAAGAGACCCAGTACTTC. Translated, this is CASSTRLAAIQETQYF.